Following are 27 T cell receptor beta chains from one sample sequenced in a study of T cells in Graves' hyperthyroidism and ophthalmopathy. RNA transcripts were the template for amplifying TCR beta CDR3 regions. A first-round RT-PCR of the TCR CDR3 used the HTBI primer set. In TCRdb, the multiplex PCR reads were re-called with MiXCR into one record per CDR3 protein. The sample yields 37,000 or so distinct CDR3 sequences, about 50% seen once. Sequencing input: blood. These receptors were obtained from a man aged 35 to 55 with Graves' ophthalmopathy.

The sample holds many counts of this clonotype. Compared with germline, one end of the junction differs, possibly owing to a read error. The rearrangement uses TRBV9 and TRBJ1-1; D gene unclear. Germline V CDR1 and CDR2: SGDLS, YYNGEE. This CDR3 is built from 13 residues. CDR3 protein: CASSGLPNTEAFF. CDR3 coding DNA: TGTGCCAGTAGCGGGTTACCAAACACTGAAGCTTTCTTT.

The V gene is TRBV9, the J gene TRBJ2-5, with a possible D match to TRBD1 (6 bases). This CDR3 region has 14 residues. Trimming took off 4 bases at V and 2 bases at J, with 12 bases between the two ends. Per the germline V gene, CDR1 is SGDLS and CDR2 is YYNGEE. The CDR3: CASSSQGSQETQYF. The CDR3 DNA reads TGTGCCAGCAGCTCCCAGGGGAGTCAAGAGACCCAGTACTTC.

In its sample, this clonotype was seen many times. The chain joins TRBV5-1 to TRBJ1-2, with D perhaps matching TRBD1 (5 bases). Germline V CDR1 and CDR2: SGHRS, YFSETQ. The V gene lost 5 bases and the J gene lost 8 bases, with 16 bases spanning the gap. The CDR3 runs to 13 residues. This CDR3 is CASRPSVRDGYTF. CDR3 nucleotides: TGCGCCAGCAGACCTTCTGTCAGGGACGGCTACACCTTC.

This clonotype was detected once. The junction differs from germline at one of its ends, possibly a read error. The genes are TRBV4-1 and TRBJ1-2; no clear D gene. The CDR3 is 13 amino acids. Germline CDR1 is MGHRA and CDR2 is YSYEKL. The CDR3 DNA sequence: TGCGCCAGCGGCCAAGATGAGGCCGGCGGCTACACCTTC. Protein: CASGQDEAGGYTF.

The gene calls are TRBV7-3 and TRBJ2-2; 8 bases agree with TRBD2. Looked up from germline, CDR1 is SGHTA and CDR2 is FQGTGA. Trimming cost V 7 bases and J 5 bases; bases outside gene matches: 0. This CDR3 is built from 12 residues. This CDR3 reads CASTSGTGELFF. DNA of the CDR3: TGTGCCAGCACTAGCGGGACCGGGGAGCTGTTTTTT.

This clonotype has at least ten counts. The gene calls are TRBV28 and TRBJ1-6; D call uncertain. Deletions cut 2 bases from V and 10 bases from J, with 6 bases between. From germline, CDR1 is MDHEN and CDR2 SYDVKM. The CDR3 covers 12 residues. The CDR3 protein is CASSLRISPLHF. CDR3 DNA sequence: TGTGCCAGCAGTTTACGGATCTCACCCCTCCACTTT.

This clonotype occurred many times. The chain recombines TRBV20-1 with TRBJ2-3; 14 bases fit TRBD2. J gave up 2 bases and V 6 bases, and 13 bases lay outside the gene matches. The CDR3 extends over 18 amino acids. Germline V lookup: CDR1 DFQATT, CDR2 SNEGSKA (reference sequence). The DNA of the CDR3 is TGCAGTGCCATCGCGGGACTAGCGGGAGCTCAGACCACAGATACGCAGTATTTT. This gives the protein CSAIAGLAGAQTTDTQYF.

This chain connects TRBV20-1 to TRBJ1-6, with a tentative D call TRBD1 (6 bases). The germline gives CDR1 DFQATT, CDR2 SNEGSKA (reference sequence). CDR3 length: 16 residues. Trimming took off 5 bases at V and 3 bases at J, with 17 bases between the two ends. The CDR3 region has the DNA TGCAGTGCTCTAACGGGACAAGGAAGCTATAATTCACCCCTCCACTTT. This codes for CSALTGQGSYNSPLHF.

This chain uses TRBV7-6 with TRBJ1-5; D may be TRBD1 (5 bases). CDR1 and CDR2 from the germline V gene are SGHVS and FNYEAQ. V dropped 0 bases and J dropped 9 bases, with 9 bases sitting between them. This CDR3 region has 13 residues. The CDR3 coding sequence is TGTGCCAGCAGCTTAGCGACCGGGACGCCCCAGCATTTT. This codes for CASSLATGTPQHF. The variable domain in full, completed from reference TRBV7-6 and TRBJ1-5, reads GAGVSQSPRYKVTKRGQDVALRCDPISGHVSLYWYRQALGQGPEFLTYFNYEAQQDKSGLPNDRFSAERPEGSISTLTIQRTEQRDSAMYRCASSLATGTPQHFGDGTRLSIL.

V is TRBV7-8 and J is TRBJ1-1; D not certain. Trimming left V 7 bases short and J 4 bases short, with 7 bases between. The CDR3 contains 11 residues. The V gene's germline CDR1 is SGHVS and CDR2 FQNEAQ. In DNA form, the CDR3 reads TGTGCCAGCACCCCCGGCACTGAAGCTTTCTTT. This gives the protein CASTPGTEAFF.

This clonotype was seen repeatedly, ten times or more. This chain links TRBV20-1 with TRBJ2-1, with no clear D. The V end lost 6 bases, the J end lost 5 bases, and 17 bases lay between the germline ends. This CDR3 comprises 14 residues. Germline assignment: CDR1 DFQATT and CDR2 SNEGSKA (reference sequence). The CDR3: CSAMSAVVNNEQFF. The CDR3 DNA sequence: TGCAGTGCCATGTCGGCCGTTGTTAACAATGAGCAGTTCTTC.

The chain carries TRBV20-1 and TRBJ2-7; 10 nucleotides align to TRBD2. The CDR3 spans 13 residues. Germline CDR1 DFQATT, CDR2 SNEGSKA (reference sequence). The CDR3 reads CSVAGTSVYEQYF. The CDR3 nucleotides read TGCAGCGTCGCCGGGACTAGCGTCTACGAGCAGTACTTC.

This clonotype was seen repeatedly, ten times or more. The rearrangement links TRBV3-1 to TRBJ2-7; 16 nucleotides line up with TRBD2. The V gene's germline CDR1 is LGHDT and CDR2 YNNKEL (reference sequence). The CDR3 is 15 amino acids. V dropped 3 bases and J dropped 6; count of bases not matched to a gene: 2. In DNA, the CDR3 is TGTGCCAGCAGCCACGGGACTAGCGGGGGGGCCGAGCAGTACTTC. This translates into CASSHGTSGGAEQYF.

Many counts were recorded for this clonotype. The CDR3 is CASSLYDNYGYTF. The DNA for the CDR3 is TGTGCCAGCAGCTTGTATGATAACTATGGCTACACCTTC. The gene calls are TRBV5-4 and TRBJ1-2, with D unresolved. The ends were cut back, 1 base at V and 1 base at J, with 5 bases in the middle. CDR1 and CDR2 (germline): SGHNT, YYREEE (reference sequence). The CDR3 has 13 residues.

This clonotype was seen a few times. One junction end disagrees with the germline gene, perhaps due to a read error. The chain is built from TRBV14 and TRBJ2-3; 8 bases align to TRBD2. The CDR3 has 17 amino acids. In germline, CDR1 is SGHDN, CDR2 FVKESK. The CDR3 is CASSHNGGRTSTNTQYF. The CDR3 bases are TGTGCCAGCAGCCACAATGGAGGACGGACTAGCACAAATACGCAGTATTTT.

About this clonotype itself: This could be a read error, since a much larger clone is one nucleotide away. The chain recombines TRBV18 with TRBJ2-7; D remains unclear. From germline, CDR1 is KGHSH and CDR2 LQKENI. The CDR3 extends over 14 amino acids. V dropped 7 bases and J dropped 5 bases, with 18 bases sitting between them. CDR3: CASLRRSVPDEQYF. The CDR3 DNA reads as TGTGCCAGCTTACGTCGGTCAGTTCCTGACGAGCAGTACTTC.

This clonotype came up many times. J is TRBJ2-2 and V is TRBV6-1, with 14 bases lining up with TRBD2. The germline V gene has CDR1 MNHNS and CDR2 SASEGT. The length of the CDR3 is 16 residues. V lost 4 bases and J lost 6; bases outside the gene matches: 4. The CDR3 DNA follows: TGTGCCAGCAGTGGTGGGACTAGCGGGAGCCCCGGGGAGCTGTTTTTT. Translated, it gives CASSGGTSGSPGELFF.

With regard to this clonotype: No conserved phenylalanine or tryptophan is present at the end of the CDR3, so a read error is the likely explanation. Because the CDR3's place on the DNA is in doubt, the DNA is left out and the CDR3 is given as listed by TCRdb. The rearrangement joins TRBV11-2 to TRBJ2-6. Germline loops: CDR1 SGHAT, CDR2 FQNNGV. The CDR3 is 14 amino acids in total, end residues counted. The CDR3 is CASSTLSGANVMTC.

In its sample, this clonotype was seen many times. The chain recombines TRBV25-1 with TRBJ1-1; D gene ambiguous. Germline values: CDR1 MGHDK, CDR2 SYGVNS. The ends were cut back, 8 bases at V and 5 bases at J, with 12 bases in the middle. CDR3 length: 12 residues. The CDR3 reads CASARSRTEAFF. In nucleotides, the CDR3 is TGTGCCAGCGCCCGCTCGAGGACTGAAGCTTTCTTT.

There are many counts of this clonotype. This chain connects TRBV10-3 to TRBJ1-3; no firm D call. The CDR3 contains 16 residues. The V gene lost 0 bases and the J gene lost 0 bases, with 9 bases spanning the gap. Germline CDR1 reads ENHRY; CDR2 reads SYGVKD. The CDR3: CAISESVRSSGNTIYF. CDR3 DNA sequence: TGTGCCATCAGTGAGTCTGTCAGGAGCTCTGGAAACACCATATATTTT.

Concerning this clonotype itself: It is likely a read error, because the conserved phenylalanine at the end of the CDR3 is missing. The DNA is left out, because the CDR3 cannot be placed on it with certainty; the CDR3 is given as TCRdb lists it. The rearrangement joins TRBV19 to TRBJ1-4. Germline V lookup: CDR1 LNHDA, CDR2 SQIVND (reference sequence). Both ends counted, the CDR3 spans 12 residues. This chain's CDR3 is CASSGTNEKLPL.

This clonotype appeared many times. The chain has TRBV7-9 and TRBJ2-3; D is uncertain. The germline gives CDR1 SEHNR, CDR2 FQNEAQ (reference sequence). Trimming stripped 1 base from V and 13 bases from J, with 12 bases between. The CDR3 runs to 12 residues. In DNA, the CDR3 is TGTGCCAGCAGCTTAGAATCAGGTTTTAAGTATTTT. Translation: CASSLESGFKYF.

Details on this clonotype: The DNA is omitted, as the CDR3 cannot be located on it reliably, and the CDR3 follows TCRdb's listing. The rearrangement uses TRBV9 and TRBJ2-1; TRBD2, the table's D call, lacks a check against the DNA. The CDR3 is 11 amino acids in total, end residues counted. Germline V gives CDR1 SGDLS, CDR2 YYNGEE. CDR3 loop: CASSVGSGTLF.

This rearrangement joins TRBV27 to TRBJ1-1, with TRBD1 as a possible D gene (5 bases). CDR1 and CDR2 from the germline V gene are MNHEY and SMNVEV (reference sequence). V gave up 4 bases and J gave up 3 bases, with 15 bases separating them. This CDR3 spans 15 amino acids. In DNA, the CDR3 is TGTGCCAGCAGTTCCTTCGGGGCAGGAGACACTGAAGCTTTCTTT. It codes for CASSSFGAGDTEAFF.

This chain links TRBV20-1 with TRBJ1-1; D possibly corresponds to TRBD1 (6 bases). The V gene's germline CDR1 is DFQATT and CDR2 SNEGSKA (reference sequence). V was pared by 5 bases and J by 3 bases, with 16 bases between. This CDR3 comprises 14 residues. CDR3 amino acids: CSAPSRGGYTEAFF. DNA for the CDR3: TGCAGTGCTCCTAGTAGGGGGGGGTACACTGAAGCTTTCTTT.

The chain is built from TRBV2 and TRBJ1-2, with D possibly matching TRBD1 (5 bases). CDR3 size: 12 residues. CDR1 is SNHLY, CDR2 FYNNEI, per germline. Trimming removed 6 bases from V and 8 bases from J, with 13 bases in between. The CDR3 DNA reads TGTGCCAGCAGGAGGGGAGAGGACGGCTACACCTTC. This codes for CASRRGEDGYTF.

Remarks on this clonotype: This CDR3 fails to terminate in the conserved phenylalanine or tryptophan, so it likely reflects a read error. The chain carries TRBV7-8 and TRBJ1-5; the match to TRBD1 covers 9 bases. CDR3 length equals 19 residues. Germline lookup yields CDR1 SGHVS and CDR2 FQNEAQ. Written as DNA, the CDR3 is TGTGCCAGCAGCTTGGTCGGGACAGGGCCCTTTATAAGCAGTCAGCCCCAGCATCTT. Protein: CASSLVGTGPFISSQPQHL.